Listed below are T cell receptor beta chains from one sample, sequenced in a study of response to subunit inactivated influenza vaccine. TCRdb ran MiXCR on the RT-PCR reads and lists one entry per CDR3 protein. The sample holds roughly 570,000 distinct CDR3 sequences, 10% to 15% seen once. Specimen: PBMCs from blood, collected 45 days after vaccination. Source of these receptors: a man aged 45-65 years who received an inactivated influenza vaccine. The CDR3 runs from the conserved cysteine through the conserved F or W. The D gene is left open where the match is weak. Expanded clones are given a class, and other clones once, few, many or no size at all.

>TRBD2|TRBV12-3/TRBV12-4|TRBJ2-3|NA
TGTGCCAGCAGTATACTGACTAGCGGCAACACAGATACGCAGTATTTT
CASSILTSGNTDTQYF
>TRBD1|TRBV7-9|TRBJ2-3|NA
TGTGCCAGCAGCTTAGTCAGGACAGGGTATTCCGCAGATACGCAGTATTTT
CASSLVRTGYSADTQYF
>NA|TRBV20-1|TRBJ2-3|NA
TGCAGTGCTCGCCCCTTGACTCCCGACAGAGGGGGTACAGATACGCAGTATTTT
CSARPLTPDRGGTDTQYF
>NA|TRBV20-1|TRBJ2-3|NA
TGCTGTGCTAGAGATCCCCCGGCCGAAGCCGCGGATACGCAGTATTTT
CCARDPPAEAADTQYF
>NA|TRBV7-9|TRBJ2-5|many
TGTGCCAGCAGCCGGGATTACGTTCCCCAGTACTTC
CASSRDYVPQYF
>NA|TRBV12-3/TRBV12-4|TRBJ1-6|NA
TGTGCCAGCAGTTTGGGCAGAGGCTCACCCCTCCACTTT
CASSLGRGSPLHF
>TRBD2|TRBV5-1|TRBJ2-7|NA
TGCGCCAGCAGCTTGAAGAGCGGGAGGGGTAGGGAATACGAGCAGTACTTC
CASSLKSGRGREYEQYF
>TRBD1|TRBV10-2|TRBJ2-7|many
TGCGCCAGCAGTGAGTACGGGACAGGGCTCTACGAGCAGTACTTC
CASSEYGTGLYEQYF
>NA|TRBV6-2/TRBV6-3|TRBJ2-7|NA
TGTGCCAGTACGGGACAACTCTACGAGCAGTACTTC
CASTGQLYEQYF
>NA|TRBV10-3|TRBJ2-7|NA
TGTGCCATCAGTGAGCAGGGACAAACCTACGAGCAGTACTTC
CAISEQGQTYEQYF
>TRBD2|TRBV5-4|TRBJ2-3|NA
TGTGCCAGCAGCCCGCTAGCGGGGGCCCTCACAGATACGCAGTATTTT
CASSPLAGALTDTQYF
>TRBD2|TRBV6-1|TRBJ2-7|few
TGTGCCAGCAGCCGGGGACTAGCGGCGTACGAGCAGTACTTC
CASSRGLAAYEQYF
>NA|TRBV29-1|TRBJ2-3|many
TGCAGCGTTAGGGGGGCTGGGGGAGATACGCAGTATTTT
CSVRGAGGDTQYF
>TRBD2|TRBV7-2|TRBJ2-1|NA
TGTGCCAGCAGCCCCCGGACTAGATCTTCTGAGCAGTTCTTC
CASSPRTRSSEQFF
>NA|TRBV12-3/TRBV12-4|TRBJ1-5|many
TGTGCCAGCAGCTTAGCCTTAGGTCAGCCCCAGCATTTT
CASSLALGQPQHF
>TRBD1|TRBV24-1|TRBJ2-3|few
TGTGCCACCTCTAAGGGGGCAATGACAGATACGCAGTATTTT
CATSKGAMTDTQYF
>NA|TRBV3-1|TRBJ1-1|NA
TGTGCCAGCAGCCCAGTCCGGGGGAACACTGAAGCTTTCTTT
CASSPVRGNTEAFF
>NA|TRBV7-2|TRBJ2-2|NA
TGTGCCAGCAGGCGTACTAGCTCTGACACCGGGGAGCTGTTTTTT
CASRRTSSDTGELFF
>NA|TRBV7-8|TRBJ1-5|few
TGTGCCAGCAGCGAAAATACACAGGGCGCAAGGGATGGCAATCAGCCCCAGCATTTT
CASSENTQGARDGNQPQHF
>NA|TRBV7-2|TRBJ2-2|NA
TGTGCCAGCAGCTTCGGGACTCCCAGGGCCGGGGAGCTGTTTTTT
CASSFGTPRAGELFF
>TRBD1|TRBV14|TRBJ1-2|few
TGTGCCAGCAGCCAAGCCGGGACAGGGTCTTATGGCTACACCTTC
CASSQAGTGSYGYTF
>TRBD1|TRBV7-2|TRBJ2-7|NA
TGTGCCAGCAGCTTAGCAGGGGGCGAGATCGAGCAGTACTTC
CASSLAGGEIEQYF
>TRBD1|TRBV7-6|TRBJ2-2|many
TGTGCCAGCAGCCGGACAGGGGCAAATACCGGGGAGCTGTTTTTT
CASSRTGANTGELFF
>TRBD1|TRBV4-2|TRBJ2-1|many
TGTGCCAGCAGCCAGCGGACAGGGGGAAGCTCCTACAATGAGCAGTTCTTC
CASSQRTGGSSYNEQFF
>TRBD2|TRBV20-1|TRBJ2-7|NA
TGCAGTGCGCCTTCAATAGCGGGAGAAAACGAGCAGTACTTC
CSAPSIAGENEQYF
>TRBD2|TRBV20-1|TRBJ2-1|NA
TGCAGTGCGAAAGATCCGGTTTCTAGCGGGAGGGCTTGGGATGAGCAGTTCTTC
CSAKDPVSSGRAWDEQFF
>NA|TRBV6-2/TRBV6-3|TRBJ2-5|few
TGTGCCAGCAGTTACCCCCCGCGGACCCAGTACTTC
CASSYPPRTQYF
>TRBD2|TRBV20-1|TRBJ2-5|many
TGCAGTGCTAGGGGCCTAGCGGGTATGCAAGAGACCCAGTACTTC
CSARGLAGMQETQYF
>NA|TRBV27|TRBJ1-2|few
TGTGCCAGCAGTTTATCGAGTGTCGGGAACTATGGCTACACCTTC
CASSLSSVGNYGYTF
>TRBD2|TRBV5-6|TRBJ2-5|NA
TGTGCCAGCAGCCCAACTAGCGGCGGGTCTTCGACCCAGTACTTC
CASSPTSGGSSTQYF
>NA|TRBV12-3/TRBV12-4|TRBJ2-3|NA
TGTGCCAGCAGTTTATGGGGACCGGGGGCACTTTTCTCGACTCCCACAGATACGCAGTATTTT
CASSLWGPGALFSTPTDTQYF
>TRBD2|TRBV6-1|TRBJ2-7|few
TGTGCCAGCACCGCGGGGGGGGCCCCCTACGAGCAGTACTTC
CASTAGGAPYEQYF
>TRBD1|TRBV18|TRBJ1-1|NA
TGTGCCAGCTCACACCCCGGACAGGGGGTACCGCTGCGCACTGAAGCTTTCTTT
CASSHPGQGVPLRTEAFF
>NA|TRBV4-1|TRBJ1-4|NA
TGCGCCAGCAGCCTCCTCTTGGGAACTAATGAAAAAGTGTTTTTT
CASSLLLGTNEKVFF
>NA|TRBV7-8|TRBJ2-1|NA
TGTGCCAGCAGCTTATGGGACTTGGTCTCCTACAATGAGCAGTTCTTC
CASSLWDLVSYNEQFF
>TRBD1|TRBV12-3/TRBV12-4|TRBJ1-1|many
TGTGCCAGCAGTTTGGGAGGGGGCCGTACTGAAGCTTTCTTT
CASSLGGGRTEAFF
>NA|TRBV6-2/TRBV6-3|TRBJ2-2|NA
TGTGCCAGCAGTACGACAGCCTCCGCGAACACCGGGGAGCTGTTTTTT
CASSTTASANTGELFF
>NA|TRBV6-5|TRBJ1-1|NA
TGTGCCAGCAGTTACTCAACGGGGCCTTACACTGAAGCTTTCTTT
CASSYSTGPYTEAFF
>NA|TRBV7-9|TRBJ2-7|NA
TGTGCCAGCAGCTTAGATGGGGGACGGCAGTACTTC
CASSLDGGRQYF
>TRBD1|TRBV5-1|TRBJ2-7|NA
TGCGCCAGCAGCTTGGAGGGACAGGGGTTCGAGCAGTACTTC
CASSLEGQGFEQYF
>TRBD1|TRBV25-1|TRBJ2-5|NA
TGTGCCAGCAGTGAATTGGGGCAGGGGGTTGAGACCCAGTACTTC
CASSELGQGVETQYF
>NA|TRBV6-1|TRBJ1-2|few
TGTGCCAGCAATATAGGCACCTCTAACTATGGCTACACCTTC
CASNIGTSNYGYTF
>NA|TRBV5-1|TRBJ2-5|NA
TGCGCCAGCAGGAGGTCTATTCAAGAGACCCAGTACTTC
CASRRSIQETQYF
>NA|TRBV7-9|TRBJ2-7|many
TGTGCCAGCAGCAATCTGCCGGGCTCCTACGAGCAGTACTTC
CASSNLPGSYEQYF
>NA|TRBV20-1|TRBJ2-7|NA
TGCAGTGCTAGCAACCTCTGGGGATCTGGCTCCTCCTACGAGCAGTACTTC
CSASNLWGSGSSYEQYF
>NA|TRBV7-9|TRBJ2-7|few
TGTGCCAGCGGCCAAGGGAACTCCTACGAGCAGTACTTC
CASGQGNSYEQYF
>NA|TRBV11-2|TRBJ2-3|NA
TGTGCCAGCAGCCCCCTTAAAGGCCCCCGGGACAGCACAGATACGCAGTATTTT
CASSPLKGPRDSTDTQYF
>NA|TRBV5-1|TRBJ1-1|NA
TGCGCCAGCAGATCAATGGCGGGTTTCGCTGAAGCTTTCTTT
CASRSMAGFAEAFF
>NA|TRBV28|TRBJ2-2|NA
TGTGCCAGCCGGTTGGTTCGTGCTTCCGGGGAGCTGTTTTTT
CASRLVRASGELFF
>NA|TRBV12-3/TRBV12-4|TRBJ2-1|many
TGTGCCAGCAGTTTACCGTGGGGTGAGCAGTTCTTC
CASSLPWGEQFF
>NA|TRBV9|TRBJ2-7|NA
TGTGCCAGCAGCGTAGACCCGTCCTATTCCTACGAGCAGTACTTC
CASSVDPSYSYEQYF
>TRBD1|TRBV2|TRBJ2-1|NA
TGTGCCAGCCCACGGCCGACAGGGGGGGGGGAGTACAATGAGCAGTTCTTC
CASPRPTGGGEYNEQFF
>NA|TRBV20-1|TRBJ2-2|NA
TGCAGTGCTAGGACGACAAACACCGGGGAGCTGTTTTTT
CSARTTNTGELFF
>TRBD1|TRBV12-3/TRBV12-4|TRBJ2-5|many
TGTGCCAGCAGTTACGACAGGGGTCCACAGTACTTC
CASSYDRGPQYF
>NA|TRBV28|TRBJ1-4|NA
TGTGCCAGCCTGAAAAGTAATGCAAAACTGTTTTTT
CASLKSNAKLFF
>TRBD1|TRBV7-9|TRBJ2-6|once
TGTGCCAGCAGCACCCACAGGGGGCGAGGGGCCAACGTCCTGACTTTC
CASSTHRGRGANVLTF
>TRBD1|TRBV5-5|TRBJ2-1|many
TGTGCCAGCAGCTCACAAAGGGACAGGGGAAAGAATGAGCAGTTCTTC
CASSSQRDRGKNEQFF
>NA|TRBV4-3|TRBJ2-4|many
TGCGCCAGCAGCCAGAGCATCCGGGAAAACATTCAGTACTTC
CASSQSIRENIQYF
>TRBD2|TRBV28|TRBJ2-5|few
TGTGCCAGCAGTAATGTTGGACTAGCGGGGGCAGGGGAGACCCAGTACTTC
CASSNVGLAGAGETQYF